This T cell receptor beta chain was obtained from a study of early T cells in non-severe SARS-CoV-2 infection. Study observations and caveats: VDJdb matches were skewed toward anti-spike CD8 T cell responses.

Comment on this clonotype: Its specificity is unknown.

The ends were cut back, 4 bases at V and 4 bases at J, with 8 bases in the middle. Germline loops: CDR1 MNHEY, CDR2 SVGEGT. The CDR3 spans 13 residues. Unique molecular identifiers were added to individual cDNA molecules. TCRdb re-analysed the 5' RACE reads in MiXCR, keeping a single row per CDR3 protein. The table shows about 55,000 distinct CDR3 sequences, with less than 9.5% occurring only once. The receptor's source is an adult who was a healthcare worker with PCR-confirmed SARS-CoV-2 infection or an uninfected control (not recorded which). The sample was whole blood. The genes are TRBV6-2 or TRBV6-3 and TRBJ1-5, with D maybe TRBD1 (5 bases). The DNA for the CDR3 is TGTGCCAGCAGTTCACGGGGGAATCAGCCCCAGCATTTT. As protein: CASSSRGNQPQHF.